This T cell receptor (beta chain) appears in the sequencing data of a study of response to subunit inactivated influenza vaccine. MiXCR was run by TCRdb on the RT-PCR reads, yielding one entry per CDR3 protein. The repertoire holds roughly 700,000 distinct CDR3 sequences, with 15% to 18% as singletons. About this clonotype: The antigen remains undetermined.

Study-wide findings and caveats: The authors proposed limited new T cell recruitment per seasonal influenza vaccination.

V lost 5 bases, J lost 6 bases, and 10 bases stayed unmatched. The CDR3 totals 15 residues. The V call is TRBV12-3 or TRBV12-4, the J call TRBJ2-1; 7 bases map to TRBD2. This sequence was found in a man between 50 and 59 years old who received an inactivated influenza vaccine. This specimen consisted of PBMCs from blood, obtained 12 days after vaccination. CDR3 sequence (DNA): TGTGCCAGCAGTCCCCTAGCGGCGCTCTCCAATGAGCAGTTCTTC. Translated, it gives CASSPLAALSNEQFF.